The clone carrying this TCR beta chain was recorded a few times. This record belongs to a study of T cells in Graves' hyperthyroidism and ophthalmopathy. Study-level background: Peripheral blood was taken when the disease was first diagnosed, before any treatment began.

This CDR3 contains 14 residues. In germline, CDR1 is MNHNS, CDR2 SASEGT. V was clipped by 1 base and J by 6 bases, with 10 bases between them. From RNA transcripts, TCR beta CDR3 regions were amplified. RT-PCR in the first round (using the HTBI primer set) targeted the TCR CDR3. TCRdb recomputed calls from the multiplex PCR reads with MiXCR, one row per CDR3 protein. The table has roughly 750,000 distinct CDR3 sequences, around 15% seen once; the top ten hold around 8.1%. This sequence joins TRBV6-1 and TRBJ1-5; TRBD1 is a possible D gene (5 bases). The sample taken for sequencing was blood. This TCR was sampled from a man younger than 35 with Graves' hyperthyroidism. CDR3 protein: CASSEEWGVQPQHF. In DNA form, the CDR3 reads TGTGCCAGCAGTGAAGAGTGGGGGGTTCAGCCCCAGCATTTT.